A single sample is the source of the 17 T cell receptor beta chains below, sequenced in a study of OX40 agonist ivuxolimab in advanced cancers. TCRdb's table, derived via immunoSEQ multiplex PCR, lists solely in-frame clones and lacks some. This sample has about 19,000 clones, with about nine tenths found just once. The sample consisted of CD4+ or CD8+ T cells sorted from blood, taken in a trial of the OX40 agonist ivuxolimab. All receptors come from an adult with an advanced solid tumor such as melanoma, head and neck, liver or kidney cancer.

This clone was found a few times. The genes are TRBV18 and TRBJ1-2; 9 bases align to TRBD1. CDR1 and CDR2 from the germline V gene are KGHSH and LQKENI. V gave up 4 bases and J gave up 3 bases; unmatched junction bases: 3. The CDR3 runs 14 residues. CDR3 amino acids: CASSRDRGDYGYTF. CDR3 DNA sequence: TGTGCCAGCTCACGAGACAGGGGGGACTATGGCTACACCTTC.

This clone occurred once. J is TRBJ2-1 and V is TRBV29-1, with 9 positions matching TRBD2. The V gene's germline CDR1 is SQVTM and CDR2 ANQGSEA. Trimming cost V 6 bases and J 5 bases; bases outside gene matches: 11. The CDR3 covers 15 residues. This CDR3 is CSVRGILAGHNEQFF. CDR3 DNA: TGCAGCGTCCGTGGGATTCTAGCGGGGCACAATGAGCAGTTCTTC.

The V call is TRBV11-3, the J call TRBJ2-5; 7 bases fit TRBD2. The CDR3 runs to 11 residues. V was clipped by 5 bases and J by 9 bases; unmatched bases: 3. Germline-derived CDR1 and CDR2 are SGHNT and YENEEA. CDR3: CASSGGGAQYF. The CDR3 DNA sequence: TGTGCCAGCAGCGGGGGGGGTGCCCAGTACTTC.

For the CDR3, the DNA is TGCAGCGTTGATGCGGGGCCGGGGGGGAGCTATGGCTACACCTTC. Translated: CSVDAGPGGSYGYTF. This chain connects TRBV29-1 to TRBJ1-2; possible D gene TRBD1, 5 bases. This CDR3 spans 15 amino acids. Trimming removed 3 bases from V and 4 bases from J, with 18 bases in between. The germline V gene encodes CDR1 SQVTM and CDR2 ANQGSEA. The full variable domain, completed using reference TRBV29-1 and TRBJ1-2, is SAVISQKPSRDICQRGTSLTIQCQVDSQVTMMFWYRQQPGQSLTLIATANQGSEATYESGFVIDKFPISRPNLTFSTLTVSNMSPEDSSIYLCSVDAGPGGSYGYTFGSGTRLTVV.

The genes are TRBV6-6 and TRBJ2-7; possibly TRBD2 for D (5 bases). CDR3 size: 13 residues. Trimming stripped 6 bases from V and 4 bases from J, with 13 bases between. CDR1 and CDR2 (germline): MNHNY, SVGAGI (reference sequence). CDR3 nucleotide sequence: TGTGCCAGCAGCCAACTAGGTAATTACGAGCAGTACTTC. Translated, it gives CASSQLGNYEQYF.

The chain links TRBV7-8 to TRBJ1-1, with 8 bases lining up with TRBD1. The trim removed 5 bases at V and 4 bases at J, leaving 15 bases unmatched. The CDR3 sequence is 17 residues long. Germline loops: CDR1 SGHVS, CDR2 FQNEAQ. CDR3 nucleotide sequence: TGTGCCAGCAGCCGATTGACAGGGGACCCTGGGAGCACTGAAGCTTTCTTT. Protein product: CASSRLTGDPGSTEAFF.

This sequence joins TRBV27 and TRBJ2-1; 8 bases agree with TRBD1. The length of the CDR3 is 14 residues. Germline values: CDR1 MNHEY, CDR2 SMNVEV (reference sequence). The V and J ends lost 4 bases and 12 bases, in that order; junction bases with no gene match: 11. As DNA, the CDR3 is TGTGCCAGCAGTTCCAGGGGGCTTGTCATGCCGCAGTTCTTC. Translated: CASSSRGLVMPQFF.

This chain joins TRBV5-4 and TRBJ2-1; 13 bases map to TRBD2. Trimming cost V 4 bases and J 15 bases; bases outside gene matches: 10. The CDR3 is 14 amino acids. CDR1 SGHNT and CDR2 YYREEE come from the germline V gene (reference sequence). The CDR3 coding sequence is TGTGCCAGCAGCACACCGACTAGCGGGGGGTCGGGGTTCTTC. Its protein product is CASSTPTSGGSGFF.

Sample share makes this clone medium-sized. J is TRBJ2-6 and V is TRBV19; D remains ambiguous. Germline CDR1 reads LNHDA; CDR2 reads SQIVND (reference sequence). The CDR3 has 16 amino acids. The ends were cut back, 1 base at V and 0 bases at J, with 7 bases in the middle. The CDR3 DNA reads TGTGCCAGTAGTATAGGTTGGGGCTCTGGGGCCAACGTCCTGACTTTC. Residues: CASSIGWGSGANVLTF.

This chain's CDR3 is CASSLEGIRTEAFF. As DNA, the CDR3 is TGTGCCAGCAGCTTAGAGGGTATAAGGACTGAAGCTTTCTTT. This chain uses TRBV7-2 with TRBJ1-1, with D unclear. Germline CDR1 and CDR2: SGHTA and FQGNSA. The CDR3 has 14 amino acids. V was shortened by 1 base and J by 5 bases, with 11 bases between the two germline ends. The full variable domain, rest sourced from reference TRBV7-2 and TRBJ1-1, is GAGVSQSPSNKVTEKGKDVELRCDPISGHTALYWYRQSLGQGLEFLIYFQGNSAPDKSGLPSDRFSAERTGGSVSTLTIQRTQQEDSAVYLCASSLEGIRTEAFFGQGTRLTVV.

The chain uses TRBV6-5 and TRBJ2-7; 10 bases match TRBD1. The CDR3 spans 14 residues. Germline assignment: CDR1 MNHEY and CDR2 SVGAGI. The ends lost 4 bases at V and 3 bases at J; junction bases unmatched: 3. CDR3 sequence (DNA): TGTGCCAGCAGTTCTGACAGGGGGCTCTACGAGCAGTACTTC. It is translated as CASSSDRGLYEQYF.

V and J are TRBV29-1 and TRBJ1-6; no clear D. CDR3 length: 13 residues. Looked up from germline, CDR1 is SQVTM and CDR2 is ANQGSEA. V lost 4 bases, J lost 7 bases, and 11 bases lay in between. The CDR3 bases are TGCAGCGTTGGGGAGAGACGAAATTCACCCCTCCACTTT. Residues: CSVGERRNSPLHF.

This clone was recorded once. In DNA form, the CDR3 reads TGCAGTGCCCCCGGGTATACGCAGTATTTT. Translating gives CSAPGYTQYF. This chain joins TRBV20-1 and TRBJ2-3; no clear D gene. The germline CDR1 and CDR2 sequences are DFQATT and SNEGSKA (reference sequence). The CDR3 is 10 residues long. Trimming cost V 6 bases and J 7 bases, with 8 bases left between them.

The chain uses TRBV5-1 and TRBJ2-5; 8 bases fit TRBD2. CDR1 SGHRS and CDR2 YFSETQ come from the germline V gene. V dropped 2 bases and J dropped 5; count of bases not matched to a gene: 8. The CDR3 loop spans 15 amino acids. The CDR3 is CASSFSAGEGETQYF. For the CDR3, the DNA is TGCGCCAGCAGCTTTTCAGCGGGAGAGGGGGAGACCCAGTACTTC.

The rearrangement links TRBV7-9 to TRBJ1-4; the D is unclear. Germline V CDR1 and CDR2: SEHNR, FQNEAQ (reference sequence). V lost 4 bases and J 3 bases, leaving 15 bases between the germline ends. The CDR3 spans 16 residues. CDR3 sequence reads: CASSYLTGSPNEKLFF. In nucleotides, the CDR3 is TGTGCCAGCAGCTACTTGACGGGGTCCCCTAATGAAAAACTGTTTTTT. The complete variable domain, with remaining parts taken from reference TRBV7-9 and TRBJ1-4, reads DTGVSQNPRHKITKRGQNVTFRCDPISEHNRLYWYRQTLGQGPEFLTYFQNEAQLEKSRLLSDRFSAERPKGSFSTLEIQRTEQGDSAMYLCASSYLTGSPNEKLFFGSGTQLSVL.

This sequence joins TRBV5-4 and TRBJ2-2, with TRBD1 matching over 7 bases. The CDR3 contains 16 residues. The J segment lost 0 bases and the V segment lost 3 bases, leaving 5 bases of the junction unmatched. From germline, CDR1 is SGHNT and CDR2 YYREEE (reference sequence). CDR3 sequence: CASSSKGQANTGELFF. The CDR3 bases are TGTGCCAGCAGCTCCAAAGGACAGGCGAACACCGGGGAGCTGTTTTTT.

This chain joins TRBV7-2 and TRBJ2-7, with D tentatively TRBD2 (5 bases). Trimming left V 1 base short and J 1 base short, with 8 bases between. This CDR3 comprises 14 residues. Looked up from germline, CDR1 is SGHTA and CDR2 is FQGNSA. Here the CDR3 reads CASSLDPGSYEQYF. The CDR3 nucleotides read TGTGCCAGCAGCTTAGACCCGGGATCCTACGAGCAGTACTTC.